The sequence of this TCR beta chain was determined in a study of shared clonotypes between healthy human individuals. Looking at the study overall: Each donor had three CD4 naive, three CD4 memory, two CD8 naive and one CD8 memory plate.

The V gene end was trimmed by 5 bases and the J gene end by 0 bases; junction bases not matched to a gene: 9. This CDR3 region has 17 residues. Germline V lookup: CDR1 LNHDA, CDR2 SQIVND (reference sequence). The test was conducted at deep level. Clones were read by immunoSEQ multiplex PCR, and TCRdb kept only the in-frame ones, dropping some. The profile shows approximately 620,000 clones, 97% of them singletons. As for this clone: Its antigen is not identified.

General study points: How much donors shared clonotypes was expected to be affected by sequencing depth. Non-shared clonotypes had lower generation probabilities than clonotypes shared by all four sorted-subset donors.

The chain couples TRBV19 to TRBJ2-3, with 9 bases identical to TRBD2. Material: naive CD4+ T cells sorted from blood. Subset here: CD45RA+ positively selected. The sequence was collected from a woman in her thirties in good health. The CDR3 here is CASSLASGASSTDTQYF. CDR3 DNA sequence: TGTGCCAGTAGTCTGGCTAGCGGGGCCTCTAGCACAGATACGCAGTATTTT.